One sample yielded the 5 T cell receptor beta chains listed below, sequenced in a study of vaccination and CD4 T cells after COVID-19. Treatment noted: roughly ten-day PBMC culture with coronavirus spike peptide pools or control peptides (ViraFEST assay). No antigen has been assigned to these receptors. The Oncomine TCR Beta short-read assay was what sequenced the DNA obtained from cultured CD4+ T cells. Via MiXCR, TCRdb re-called the PCR reads, giving one row per CDR3 protein. The data contain tens of thousands of distinct CDR3 sequences, under 55% of them singletons. The sample was CD4+ T cells from blood, cultured in vitro. These receptors were collected from a human donor who had recovered from COVID-19.

The CDR3 sequence is CASSPIRQGAIFGYTF. Here the CDR3 DNA reads TGTGCCAGCAGCCCCATCCGACAGGGGGCAATCTTTGGCTACACCTTC. This rearrangement joins TRBV7-2 to TRBJ1-2, with 10 bases aligning to TRBD1. CDR1 and CDR2 (germline): SGHTA, FQGNSA. The CDR3 has 16 amino acids. Trimming cost V 5 bases and J 7 bases; bases outside gene matches: 13.

The genes are TRBV5-1 and TRBJ2-6; 10 nucleotides match TRBD2. Losses at the gene ends were 2 bases for V and 2 bases for J; bases not matched to a gene: 4. CDR3 length equals 17 residues. Germline lookup yields CDR1 SGHRS and CDR2 YFSETQ. The CDR3 DNA is TGCGCCAGCAGCTTTGAACTAGCGGGGACTGGGGCCAACGTCCTGACTTTC. Protein sequence: CASSFELAGTGANVLTF.

J is TRBJ2-6 and V is TRBV19; D unclear. Germline V CDR1 and CDR2: LNHDA, SQIVND (reference sequence). V lost 5 bases to trimming and J lost 4 bases, with 12 bases between them. CDR3 length: 15 residues. CDR3 loop: CASSPTAFGANVLTF. The CDR3 nucleotides read TGTGCCAGTAGTCCTACTGCCTTCGGGGCCAACGTCCTGACTTTC.

The J gene is TRBJ1-2, the V gene TRBV7-8; 7 bases align to TRBD1. Per germline, CDR1 SGHVS and CDR2 FQNEAQ. The CDR3 loop spans 16 amino acids. Unmatched junction bases numbered 9, after V lost 4 bases and J lost 1 base. The CDR3 sequence: CASSSPGQSSNYGYTF. The CDR3 DNA reads as TGTGCCAGCAGCTCTCCGGGACAGTCTAGTAACTATGGCTACACCTTC.

This clonotype came up a few times. The chain combines TRBV7-2 with TRBJ2-5, with 7 bases identical to TRBD2. The CDR3 length is 13 residues. CDR1 and CDR2 (germline): SGHTA, FQGNSA. J lost 3 bases, V lost 3 bases, and 1 base had no gene match. The CDR3 spells CASSFAGEETQYF. In DNA form, the CDR3 reads TGTGCCAGCAGCTTCGCGGGAGAAGAGACCCAGTACTTC.